The 19 T cell receptor beta chains given below trace back to one sample, sequenced in a study of shared clonotypes between healthy human individuals. Measured with immunoSEQ multiplex PCR; TCRdb has only the in-frame clones, and not every one. This sample has 2 million to 2.5 million clones, with 90% to 97% found just once. The sequenced sample was naive CD4+ T cells sorted from blood. The sample's subset: CD45RA+ positively selected. The source of these receptors is a man aged 18 to 30 in good health.

The chain uses TRBV5-1 and TRBJ1-6; the D gene is possibly TRBD1 (6 bases). Germline V gene data show CDR1 as SGHRS and CDR2 as YFSETQ. This CDR3 has 15 amino acids. Trimming pared 4 bases from V and 7 bases from J, leaving 15 bases between. The CDR3 DNA sequence: TGCGCCAGCAGCGAAGAACAGGGAGGGAATTCACCCCTCCACTTT. It codes for CASSEEQGGNSPLHF.

This chain's CDR3 is CASSFGRDGYTF. The CDR3 nucleotides read TGTGCCAGCAGCTTCGGGCGGGATGGCTACACCTTC. The V call is TRBV5-4, the J call TRBJ1-2; D is uncertain. The germline V gene has CDR1 SGHNT and CDR2 YYREEE (reference sequence). With 2 bases removed from V and 6 bases from J, the gap between germline ends came to 8 bases. This CDR3 is built from 12 residues.

The rearrangement uses TRBV7-2 and TRBJ2-1; perhaps D is TRBD1 or TRBD2 (5 bases each). The CDR3 covers 14 residues. Germline V gene lookup returns CDR1 SGHTA and CDR2 FQGNSA. The germline V and J ends were trimmed by 6 bases and 2 bases, with 11 bases remaining between them. CDR3 nucleotides: TGTGCCAGCAGAGATGGGACGGCCTACAATGAGCAGTTCTTC. Translated: CASRDGTAYNEQFF.

The J gene is TRBJ2-2, the V gene TRBV5-1; D may be TRBD1 or TRBD2 (5 bases each). Per germline, CDR1 SGHRS and CDR2 YFSETQ. CDR3 length: 14 amino acids. V was trimmed by 1 base and J by 3 bases, leaving 7 bases between them. CDR3 sequence: CASSLMGDTGELFF. CDR3 DNA sequence: TGCGCCAGCAGCTTGATGGGGGACACCGGGGAGCTGTTTTTT.

This chain connects TRBV18 to TRBJ1-1; D unresolved. The CDR3 covers 14 residues. Germline V gives CDR1 KGHSH, CDR2 LQKENI. V was trimmed by 3 bases and J by 5 bases, leaving 13 bases between them. The CDR3 here is CASSPRGGWTEAFF. Written as DNA, the CDR3 is TGTGCCAGCTCACCCCGGGGAGGATGGACTGAAGCTTTCTTT.

V usage is TRBV5-1 and J usage is TRBJ2-7, with 9 bases matching TRBD1. This CDR3 is built from 16 residues. CDR1 and CDR2 (germline): SGHRS, YFSETQ. With V trimmed by 0 bases and J by 3 bases, 7 bases remained unmatched. CDR3 DNA sequence: TGCGCCAGCAGCTTGGGAGGGACAGGGCACCTCTACGAGCAGTACTTC. Translated: CASSLGGTGHLYEQYF. The variable domain in full, completed from reference TRBV5-1 and TRBJ2-7, reads KAGVTQTPRYLIKTRGQQVTLSCSPISGHRSVSWYQQTPGQGLQFLFEYFSETQRNKGNFPGRFSGRQFSNSRSEMNVSTLELGDSALYLCASSLGGTGHLYEQYFGPGTRLTVT.

CDR3 protein: CSAKRGNEQFF. CDR3 nucleotide sequence: TGCAGTGCTAAACGGGGGAATGAGCAGTTCTTC. The chain recombines TRBV20-1 with TRBJ2-1; possible D gene TRBD2, 6 bases. The germline CDR1 and CDR2 sequences are DFQATT and SNEGSKA (reference sequence). V shed 4 bases and J shed 7 bases, with 8 bases lying between them. CDR3 size: 11 residues.

To note about this clone: The identical CDR3 is also encoded by other nucleotide sequences in the sample. The gene calls are TRBV18 and TRBJ1-1, with a possible D match to TRBD1 (5 bases). Germline V gene sequence: CDR1 KGHSH, CDR2 LQKENI. V was pared by 5 bases and J by 0 bases, with 7 bases between. CDR3 length: 13 amino acids. CDR3 DNA sequence: TGTGCCAGCTCAAGAGGGGTGAACACTGAAGCTTTCTTT. Protein: CASSRGVNTEAFF.

This clone was picked up one time. Other DNA sequences in this specimen translate into the identical CDR3. V is TRBV19 and J is TRBJ1-6; D gene uncertain. The CDR3 extends over 16 amino acids. Germline V CDR1 and CDR2: LNHDA, SQIVND (reference sequence). Trimming took off 3 bases at V and 0 bases at J, with 9 bases between the two ends. The CDR3 loop is CASSIGGGSYNSPLHF. CDR3 DNA: TGTGCCAGTAGTATCGGCGGTGGCTCCTATAATTCACCCCTCCACTTT.

Comments on this clone: One end of the junction is discordant with germline, which a read error may explain. This chain connects TRBV7-7 to TRBJ2-1; 11 positions match TRBD2. Looked up from germline, CDR1 is SSHAT and CDR2 is FNYEAQ (reference sequence). The CDR3 runs to 17 residues. The CDR3 here is CASSLAMGLAAYNEQFF. CDR3 bases: TGTGCTAGCAGCTTAGCGATGGGACTAGCGGCATACAATGAGCAGTTCTTC.

This clone was observed a single time. Additional DNA sequences in this sample encode the identical CDR3. The gene calls are TRBV5-1 and TRBJ1-4; D call uncertain. The CDR3 spans 14 residues. CDR1 and CDR2 from the germline V gene are SGHRS and YFSETQ. V lost 4 bases and J lost 0, with 7 bases in between. This chain's CDR3 is CASSPGTTNEKLFF. CDR3 DNA sequence: TGCGCCAGCAGCCCGGGAACAACTAATGAAAAACTGTTTTTT.

The chain carries TRBV7-3 and TRBJ1-5; 10 bases are a match to TRBD1. Trimming took 5 bases from V and 7 from J; bases not matched to a gene: 11. The CDR3 has 16 residues. The germline V gene encodes CDR1 SGHTA and CDR2 FQGTGA. The CDR3 here is CASSTLGQGQGQPQHF. The CDR3 DNA reads TGTGCCAGCAGCACGTTGGGACAGGGGCAGGGCCAGCCCCAGCATTTT.

This rearrangement joins TRBV30 to TRBJ2-6, with D possibly TRBD1 on 5 matching bases. The V end lost 4 bases, the J end lost 0 bases, and 13 bases lay between the germline ends. The CDR3 has 16 residues. Germline CDR1 and CDR2: GTSNPN and SVGIG (reference sequence). The CDR3 is CAWTDTILSGANVLTF. DNA for the CDR3: TGTGCCTGGACGGACACTATACTCTCTGGGGCCAACGTCCTGACTTTC.

The chain combines TRBV30 with TRBJ2-7; tentative D call: TRBD2 (6 bases). The ends were cut back, 4 bases at V and 5 bases at J, with 21 bases in the middle. Looked up from germline, CDR1 is GTSNPN and CDR2 is SVGIG (reference sequence). The CDR3 consists of 15 residues. CDR3 protein: CAWIAPAGSNHEQYF. In DNA form, the CDR3 reads TGTGCCTGGATCGCTCCCGCGGGGAGCAACCACGAGCAGTACTTC.

Details on this clone: Additional DNA sequences in this sample encode the identical CDR3. The chain links TRBV5-6 to TRBJ1-2; 10 bases align to TRBD1. The germline V gene encodes CDR1 SGHDT and CDR2 YYEEEE. V shed 3 bases, J shed 5 bases, and the junction held 1 base outside the gene matches. The CDR3 has 13 amino acids. The CDR3 sequence: CASSSGQGYGYTF. The CDR3 DNA reads as TGTGCCAGCAGCTCGGGACAGGGGTATGGCTACACCTTC.

The chain is built from TRBV2 and TRBJ2-4, with TRBD2 matching 9 bases. Losses at the gene ends were 4 bases for V and 5 bases for J; bases not matched to a gene: 0. The CDR3 totals 13 residues. Germline V gene data show CDR1 as SNHLY and CDR2 as FYNNEI. The CDR3: CASSGLAENIQYF. In DNA form, the CDR3 reads TGTGCCAGCAGTGGACTAGCGGAAAACATTCAGTACTTC.

The chain carries TRBV30 and TRBJ2-2; a weak D match, TRBD2 (6 bases). Trimming took 6 bases from V and 0 from J, leaving 14 bases between them. The germline CDR1 and CDR2 sequences are GTSNPN and SVGIG (reference sequence). The CDR3 totals 15 residues. The CDR3 region is CACPNGGANTGELFF. Here the CDR3 DNA reads TGTGCCTGCCCCAACGGCGGGGCGAACACCGGGGAGCTGTTTTTT.

This clone has just one count. The chain uses TRBV10-2 and TRBJ2-2; D may be TRBD2 (6 bases). The CDR3 runs 15 residues. The ends were cut back, 6 bases at V and 2 bases at J, with 13 bases in the middle. The germline V gene has CDR1 WSHSY and CDR2 SAAADI. CDR3 in DNA: TGCGCCAGCAGGCCCGGGACTCCAAACACCGGGGAGCTGTTTTTT. Protein product: CASRPGTPNTGELFF.

This clone was found once. The rearrangement links TRBV27 to TRBJ2-2; possibly TRBD1 or TRBD2 for D (5 bases each). CDR1 and CDR2 (germline): MNHEY, SMNVEV (reference sequence). The V end lost 7 bases, the J end lost 5 bases, and 14 bases lay between the germline ends. The CDR3 is 14 amino acids. The CDR3: CASNPRGVTGELFF. For the CDR3, the DNA is TGTGCCAGCAATCCCCGAGGGGTGACCGGGGAGCTGTTTTTT.